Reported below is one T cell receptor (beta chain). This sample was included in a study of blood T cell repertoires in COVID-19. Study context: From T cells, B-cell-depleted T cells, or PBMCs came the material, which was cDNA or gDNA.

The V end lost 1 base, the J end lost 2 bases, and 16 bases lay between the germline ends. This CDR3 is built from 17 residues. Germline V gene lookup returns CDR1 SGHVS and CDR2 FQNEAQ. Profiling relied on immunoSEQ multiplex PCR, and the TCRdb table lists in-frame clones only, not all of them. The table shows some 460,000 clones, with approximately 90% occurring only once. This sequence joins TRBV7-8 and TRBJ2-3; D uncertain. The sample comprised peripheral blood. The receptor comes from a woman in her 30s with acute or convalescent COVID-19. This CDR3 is CASSLELGRIFTDTQYF. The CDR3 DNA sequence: TGTGCCAGCAGCTTAGAACTGGGCCGGATTTTCACAGATACGCAGTATTTT.